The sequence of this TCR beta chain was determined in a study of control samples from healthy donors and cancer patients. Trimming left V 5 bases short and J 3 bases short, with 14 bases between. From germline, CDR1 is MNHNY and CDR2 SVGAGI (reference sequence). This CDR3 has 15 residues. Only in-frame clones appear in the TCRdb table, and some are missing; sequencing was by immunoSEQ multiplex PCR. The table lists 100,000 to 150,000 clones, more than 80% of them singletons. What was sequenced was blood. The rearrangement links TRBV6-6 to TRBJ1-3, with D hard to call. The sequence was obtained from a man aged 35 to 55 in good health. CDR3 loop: CASSDPAGSGNTIYF. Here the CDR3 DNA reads TGTGCCAGCAGTGACCCAGCCGGGAGTGGAAACACCATATATTTT.